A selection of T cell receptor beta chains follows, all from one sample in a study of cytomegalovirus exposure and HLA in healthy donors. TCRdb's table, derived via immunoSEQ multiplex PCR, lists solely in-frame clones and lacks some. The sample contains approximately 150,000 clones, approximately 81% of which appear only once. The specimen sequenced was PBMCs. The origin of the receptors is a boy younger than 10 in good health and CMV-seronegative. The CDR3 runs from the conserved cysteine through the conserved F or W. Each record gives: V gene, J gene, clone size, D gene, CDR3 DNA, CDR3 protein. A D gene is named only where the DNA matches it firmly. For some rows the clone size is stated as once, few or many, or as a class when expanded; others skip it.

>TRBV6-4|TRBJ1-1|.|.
TGTGCCAGCAGTCTTAACCGGGGGAACACTGAAGCTTTCTTT
CASSLNRGNTEAFF
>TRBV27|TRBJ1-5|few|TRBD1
TGTGCCAGCAGGGCGGGACAGGGCCTGAGGCCCCAGCATTTT
CASRAGQGLRPQHF
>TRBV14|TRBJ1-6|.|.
TGTGCCAGCAGCCCTACGGTGGATCGGGGTTCACCCCTCCACTTT
CASSPTVDRGSPLHF
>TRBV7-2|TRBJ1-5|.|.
TGTGCCAGCAGCGTTCACGGGGGGAGCAGCAATCAGCCCCAGCATTTT
CASSVHGGSSNQPQHF
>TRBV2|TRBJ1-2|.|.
TGTGCCAGCAGTAAGACAGAGGCCTATGGCTACACCTTC
CASSKTEAYGYTF
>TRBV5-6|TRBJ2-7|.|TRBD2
TGTGCCAGCAGCTCGGGGGGGGACGCCGGTTTATACGAGCAGTACTTC
CASSSGGDAGLYEQYF
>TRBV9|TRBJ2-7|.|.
TGTGCCAGCAGCGTATCGCCTCAGGGCTACGAGCAGTACTTC
CASSVSPQGYEQYF
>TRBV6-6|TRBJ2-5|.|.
TGTGCCAGCACAGACAGAACGACACGTAGGTACTTC
CASTDRTTRRYF
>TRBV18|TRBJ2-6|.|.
TGTGCCAGCTCAGGGGACACCTCTGGGGCCAACGTCCTGACTTTC
CASSGDTSGANVLTF
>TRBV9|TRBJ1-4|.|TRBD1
TGTGCCAGCAGCTTCCCCGGGACAGCGAAATATGCAACTAATGAAAAACTGTTTTTT
CASSFPGTAKYATNEKLFF
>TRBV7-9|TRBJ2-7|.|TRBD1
TGTGCCAGCAGCTTAGCGTCGGGACAGGGAGCCTACGAGCAGTACTTC
CASSLASGQGAYEQYF
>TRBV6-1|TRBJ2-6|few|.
TGTGCCAGCAGTGGCACGACGGGACTCCGGGGGTGGGGGGCCAACGTCCTGACTTTC
CASSGTTGLRGWGANVLTF
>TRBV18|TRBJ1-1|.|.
TGTGCCAGCTCACCTCCAATTAGGAACACTGAAGCTTTCTTT
CASSPPIRNTEAFF
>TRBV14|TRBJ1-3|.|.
TGTGCCAGCAGCGTCCGTAGTCCACTTTCTGGAAACACCATATATTTT
CASSVRSPLSGNTIYF